Below, 17 T cell receptor beta chains from the same sample are listed, as sequenced in a study of shared clonotypes between healthy human individuals. Produced via immunoSEQ multiplex PCR; TCRdb's table is partial and in-frame only. The sample carries roughly 2.5 million clones, approximately 92% recorded once. Sequencing was carried out using naive CD4+ T cells sorted from blood. As for subset: CD45RA+ positively selected. Receptor source: a man younger than 35 in good health.

The chain employs TRBV7-2 and TRBJ1-2, with TRBD1 matching 9 bases. From germline, CDR1 is SGHTA and CDR2 FQGNSA. Unmatched junction bases numbered 2, after V lost 2 bases and J lost 4 bases. The CDR3 totals 14 residues. The CDR3 DNA is TGTGCCAGCAGCTTAATACAGGGGGCCTATGGCTACACCTTC. It is translated as CASSLIQGAYGYTF.

V usage is TRBV10-3 and J usage is TRBJ2-1; D unclear. V lost 6 bases, J lost 3 bases, and 9 bases lay in between. The germline V gene encodes CDR1 ENHRY and CDR2 SYGVKD. The CDR3 sequence is 13 residues long. In nucleotides, the CDR3 is TGTGCCATCAGCCCAGCGTACTACAATGAGCAGTTCTTC. As protein: CAISPAYYNEQFF.

The chain recombines TRBV2 with TRBJ1-2; D unclear. The V end was cut by 3 bases, the J end by 8 bases, with 7 bases between. The CDR3 spans 11 residues. In germline, CDR1 is SNHLY, CDR2 FYNNEI. In DNA form, the CDR3 reads TGTGCCAGCAGTGAGATAGGGGGCTACACCTTC. Its protein is CASSEIGGYTF.

CDR3 in amino acids: CAWGLSPSTNEKLFF. The CDR3, as DNA: TGTGCCTGGGGACTGAGTCCTTCAACTAATGAAAAACTGTTTTTT. The V and J genes are TRBV30 and TRBJ1-4, with D unclear. This CDR3 has 15 amino acids. Germline loops: CDR1 GTSNPN, CDR2 SVGIG (reference sequence). Trimming removed 5 bases from V and 0 bases from J, with 13 bases in between.

CDR3 DNA: TGTGCCAGTAGTCCCGAGGGGCCCCCCCTCTCTCAGCCCCAGCATTTT. Translated, it gives CASSPEGPPLSQPQHF. V and J are TRBV19 and TRBJ1-5, with D maybe TRBD1 (5 bases). The CDR3 is 16 amino acids. Germline V gene sequence: CDR1 LNHDA, CDR2 SQIVND (reference sequence). Between the trimmed V and J ends, which lost 5 bases and 6 bases, there was a span of 20 bases.

This chain connects TRBV4-1 to TRBJ2-2, with TRBD2 matching 10 bases. Germline CDR1 and CDR2: MGHRA and YSYEKL. There are 16 residues in the CDR3. Trimming removed 3 bases from V and 7 bases from J; junction bases left unmatched: 8. The CDR3 sequence: CASSQRLAGVVGELFF. For the CDR3, the DNA is TGCGCCAGCAGCCAGCGCCTAGCGGGAGTTGTCGGGGAGCTGTTTTTT.

V gene TRBV27 combines with J gene TRBJ2-3; 7 bases match TRBD1. Trimming removed 8 bases from V and 1 base from J; junction bases left unmatched: 9. The length of the CDR3 is 15 residues. Germline V gene lookup returns CDR1 MNHEY and CDR2 SMNVEV (reference sequence). As DNA, the CDR3 is TGTGCCAGCGGGTTGACAGGGAGAGGCACAGATACGCAGTATTTT. Its protein product is CASGLTGRGTDTQYF.

The J gene is TRBJ1-2, the V gene TRBV11-2; D gene ambiguous. There are 13 residues in the CDR3. CDR1 is SGHAT and CDR2 is FQNNGV in the germline V gene. V was trimmed by 2 bases and J by 7 bases, leaving 11 bases between them. The CDR3 DNA sequence: TGTGCCAGCAGCTTAAACGTTGGCTCTGGCTACACCTTC. Its protein is CASSLNVGSGYTF.

V usage is TRBV7-9 and J usage is TRBJ2-5; TRBD1 matches at 8 bases. Germline V gives CDR1 SEHNR, CDR2 FQNEAQ (reference sequence). The CDR3 spans 14 residues. Trimming at V came to 5 bases and at J to 5 bases, leaving 7 bases not matched to a gene. The chain's CDR3 is CASSRAWDRETQYF. The CDR3 coding sequence is TGTGCCAGCAGCCGAGCTTGGGACAGGGAGACCCAGTACTTC. The full variable domain, its missing parts supplied by reference TRBV7-9 and TRBJ2-5, is DTGVSQNPRHKITKRGQNVTFRCDPISEHNRLYWYRQTLGQGPEFLTYFQNEAQLEKSRLLSDRFSAERPKGSFSTLEIQRTEQGDSAMYLCASSRAWDRETQYFGPGTRLLVL.

The chain joins TRBV7-3 to TRBJ1-6, with a possible D match to TRBD1 (6 bases). The V end lost 3 bases, the J end lost 0 bases, and 12 bases lay between the germline ends. The CDR3 contains 17 residues. Germline values: CDR1 SGHTA, CDR2 FQGTGA. CDR3 protein: CASSLAGVGSYNSPLHF. In DNA form, the CDR3 reads TGTGCCAGCAGCTTGGCAGGGGTTGGCTCCTATAATTCACCCCTCCACTTT.

The chain recombines TRBV7-9 with TRBJ1-1; D is uncertain. This CDR3 contains 14 residues. Trimming cost V 5 bases and J 6 bases, with 16 bases left between them. The germline CDR1 and CDR2 sequences are SEHNR and FQNEAQ (reference sequence). CDR3 residues: CASSLLRVGPEAFF. For the CDR3, the DNA is TGTGCCAGCAGCCTCCTGCGGGTTGGACCTGAAGCTTTCTTT.

The V and J genes are TRBV30 and TRBJ1-2, with TRBD1 as a possible D gene (5 bases). V lost 1 base and J lost 2, with 8 bases in between. Germline assignment: CDR1 GTSNPN and CDR2 SVGIG (reference sequence). CDR3 length: 13 residues. The CDR3 sequence: CAWSAGINYGYTF. As DNA, the CDR3 is TGTGCCTGGAGTGCAGGGATCAACTATGGCTACACCTTC.

This chain joins TRBV13 and TRBJ2-1; possibly TRBD2 for D (6 bases). Between the trimmed V and J ends, which lost 7 bases and 9 bases, there was a span of 19 bases. Per the germline V gene, CDR1 is PRHDT and CDR2 is FYEKMQ (reference sequence). The CDR3 is 14 residues long. CDR3 nucleotide sequence: TGTGCCAGCAAGTCGATTCGGGAGTTTGGTGAGCAGTTCTTC. This sequence encodes CASKSIREFGEQFF. Combining the CDR3 with reference TRBV13 and TRBJ2-1 gives the whole variable domain AAGVIQSPRHLIKEKRETATLKCYPIPRHDTVYWYQQGPGQDPQFLISFYEKMQSDKGSIPDRFSAQQFSDYHSELNMSSLELGDSALYFCASKSIREFGEQFFGPGTRLTVL.

The rearrangement uses TRBV5-6 and TRBJ2-2; 7 positions agree with TRBD1. This CDR3 is 17 amino acids long. Germline V lookup: CDR1 SGHDT, CDR2 YYEEEE. With 2 bases clipped from V and 0 bases from J, the junction kept 7 bases outside the gene matches. The CDR3 sequence: CASSFKQGRANTGELFF. The CDR3 DNA reads TGTGCCAGCAGCTTTAAACAGGGGAGAGCGAACACCGGGGAGCTGTTTTTT.

J is TRBJ2-3 and V is TRBV4-3; 11 bases match TRBD2. The trim removed 1 base at V and 1 base at J, leaving 4 bases unmatched. Per germline, CDR1 LGHNA and CDR2 YSLEER. The CDR3 runs 17 residues. As DNA, the CDR3 is TGCGCCAGCAGCCAAGGGGGACTAGCGGCTGGCACAGATACGCAGTATTTT. It codes for CASSQGGLAAGTDTQYF.

The chain is built from TRBV18 and TRBJ2-4; 12 bases agree with TRBD2. CDR1 is KGHSH and CDR2 is LQKENI in the germline V gene. CDR3 length: 18 amino acids. J was trimmed by 0 bases and V by 1 base; bases with no gene match: 4. The CDR3 coding sequence is TGTGCCAGCTCACCACGACTAGCGGGAGAACGAGCCAAAAACATTCAGTACTTC. It is translated as CASSPRLAGERAKNIQYF.

The chain uses TRBV14 and TRBJ2-1; D may be TRBD1 (5 bases). CDR3 length: 16 residues. Per the germline V gene, CDR1 is SGHDN and CDR2 is FVKESK. The V and J ends lost 0 bases and 7 bases respectively, with 16 bases between them. For the CDR3, the DNA is TGTGCCAGCAGCCAAGAATTGGGCAGGGTCCGTAATGAGCAGTTCTTC. It specifies CASSQELGRVRNEQFF.